The 10 T cell receptor beta chains given below trace back to one sample, sequenced in a study of cytomegalovirus exposure and HLA in healthy donors. Clones were read by immunoSEQ multiplex PCR, and TCRdb kept only the in-frame ones, dropping some. The sample yields approximately 190,000 clones, roughly 84% seen once. Sample: PBMCs. Source of these receptors: a woman younger than 45 in good health and CMV-seropositive.

This sequence joins TRBV6-5 and TRBJ2-5; the D is unclear. This CDR3 region has 13 residues. Looked up from germline, CDR1 is MNHEY and CDR2 is SVGAGI. V lost 5 bases, J lost 0 bases, and 7 bases lay in between. CDR3 loop: CASSPDYQETQYF. The CDR3 bases are TGTGCCAGCAGTCCCGACTACCAAGAGACCCAGTACTTC.

Only one count was recorded for this clone. This chain uses TRBV28 with TRBJ1-3; D call uncertain. Between the trimmed V and J ends, which lost 7 bases and 2 bases, there was a span of 9 bases. Looked up from germline, CDR1 is MDHEN and CDR2 is SYDVKM. This CDR3 spans 13 amino acids. The CDR3, as DNA: TGTGCCAGCATAGATACCACTGGAAACACCATATATTTT. This encodes CASIDTTGNTIYF.

V is TRBV25-1 and J is TRBJ1-3, with 7 bases that match TRBD1. J gave up 4 bases and V 6 bases, and 9 bases lay outside the gene matches. In germline, CDR1 is MGHDK, CDR2 SYGVNS. The CDR3 contains 15 residues. The CDR3 region has the DNA TGTGCCAGCAGCCCTACAGGGGAACTCGGAAACACCATATATTTT. Its protein product is CASSPTGELGNTIYF.

The chain uses TRBV6-5 and TRBJ2-2; possible D gene TRBD2, 5 bases. The CDR3 contains 14 residues. Germline loops: CDR1 MNHEY, CDR2 SVGAGI. Trimming cost V 5 bases and J 1 base, with 8 bases left between them. The CDR3 region is CASSGSRNTGELFF. The CDR3 nucleotides read TGTGCCAGCAGTGGGAGCCGGAACACCGGGGAGCTGTTTTTT.

The rearrangement links TRBV19 to TRBJ2-7; 8 bases align to TRBD1. J was trimmed by 7 bases and V by 8 bases; bases with no gene match: 13. The CDR3 extends over 14 amino acids. Germline values: CDR1 LNHDA, CDR2 SQIVND (reference sequence). The CDR3 loop is CASGPQGALGEQYF. The CDR3 DNA reads as TGTGCCAGTGGCCCCCAGGGGGCATTAGGGGAGCAGTACTTC. Based on the CDR3 plus reference TRBV19 and TRBJ2-7, the full variable domain is DGGITQSPKYLFRKEGQNVTLSCEQNLNHDAMYWYRQDPGQGLRLIYYSQIVNDFQKGDIAEGYSVSREKKESFPLTVTSAQKNPTAFYLCASGPQGALGEQYFGPGTRLTVT.

Written as DNA, the CDR3 is TGTGCCAGCAGCCAAGTGGGCAGCAATCAGCCCCAGCATTTT. Protein product: CASSQVGSNQPQHF. V and J are TRBV4-2 and TRBJ1-5; D remains ambiguous. CDR1 is LGHNA and CDR2 is YNFKEQ in the germline V gene. The CDR3 spans 14 residues. V was shortened by 1 base and J by 1 base, with 5 bases between the two germline ends.

The chain recombines TRBV7-9 with TRBJ2-2; D is perhaps TRBD2 (5 bases). The CDR3 totals 12 residues. Germline V gene sequence: CDR1 SEHNR, CDR2 FQNEAQ (reference sequence). V was pared by 5 bases and J by 7 bases, with 8 bases between. The CDR3 region is CASSQEGGELFF. The CDR3, as DNA: TGTGCCAGCAGCCAAGAGGGCGGGGAGCTGTTTTTT.

CDR3 sequence reads: CSVVVSSEQFF. In DNA form, the CDR3 reads TGCAGCGTTGTAGTTTCGAGTGAGCAGTTCTTC. The chain couples TRBV29-1 to TRBJ2-1; D remains unclear. CDR1 SQVTM and CDR2 ANQGSEA come from the germline V gene. The CDR3 consists of 11 residues. V was pared by 4 bases and J by 9 bases, with 10 bases between.

This chain links TRBV7-2 with TRBJ2-7; D may be TRBD2 (5 bases). Trimming pared 6 bases from V and 0 bases from J, leaving 12 bases between. The V gene's germline CDR1 is SGHTA and CDR2 FQGNSA. The CDR3 is 14 residues long. This CDR3 reads CASSLRRGSYEQYF. In nucleotides, the CDR3 is TGTGCCAGCAGTCTGAGACGGGGCTCCTACGAGCAGTACTTC.

The V call is TRBV5-1, the J call TRBJ2-7, with 7 nucleotides matching TRBD1. The ends lost 1 base at V and 3 bases at J; junction bases unmatched: 4. Per the germline V gene, CDR1 is SGHRS and CDR2 is YFSETQ. The CDR3 spans 14 residues. CDR3 coding DNA: TGCGCCAGCAGCTTGACTGGGGACAGCTACGAGCAGTACTTC. It translates to CASSLTGDSYEQYF.